A single sample gave rise to the 30 T cell receptor beta chains below, sequenced in a study of T cells in Graves' hyperthyroidism and ophthalmopathy. The source material, RNA transcripts, was used to amplify TCR beta CDR3 regions. Using the HTBI primer set, a first-round RT-PCR was run on the TCR CDR3. MiXCR, run by TCRdb on the multiplex PCR reads, gives a single entry per CDR3 protein. The sample shows 300,000 to 350,000 distinct CDR3 sequences, roughly 13% of them seen only once. The sequencing sample was made of blood. The receptors shown here come from a woman aged 25 to 39 with Graves' hyperthyroidism.

Details on this clonotype: Because the CDR3 is missing its conserved closing phenylalanine or tryptophan, this is likely a read error. The V and J genes are TRBV9 and TRBJ1-3; D remains unclear. The CDR3 contains 15 residues. Germline V gene lookup returns CDR1 SGDLS and CDR2 YYNGEE. V lost 0 bases and J lost 4, with 11 bases in between. The CDR3 DNA follows: TGTGCCAGCAGCGTAGGTCCTGCACAGGGAAACACCATATATGTT. It specifies CASSVGPAQGNTIYV.

The chain employs TRBV6-2 or TRBV6-3 and TRBJ2-1, with D perhaps matching TRBD1 (5 bases). Germline CDR1 MNHEY, CDR2 SVGEGT. Trimming took 5 bases from V and 8 from J, leaving 22 bases between them. The CDR3 consists of 16 residues. The CDR3 nucleotides read TGTGCCAGCAGTGCCACTTCAGGGATGGGGAAGGATGAGCAGTTCTTC. This encodes CASSATSGMGKDEQFF.

The V call is TRBV18, the J call TRBJ2-7, with D perhaps matching TRBD1 or TRBD2 (6 bases each). Germline V lookup: CDR1 KGHSH, CDR2 LQKENI. The germline V and J ends were trimmed by 0 bases and 1 base, with 16 bases remaining between them. The CDR3 length is 17 residues. The DNA for the CDR3 is TGTGCCAGCTCACCACCTGGGGGAGGACAGAGATCCTACGAGCAGTACTTC. It is translated as CASSPPGGGQRSYEQYF.

V is TRBV12-3 or TRBV12-4 and J is TRBJ2-2, with 10 bases fitting TRBD2. Trimming removed 3 bases from V and 6 bases from J; junction bases left unmatched: 4. The CDR3 is 15 amino acids. Written as DNA, the CDR3 is TGTGCCAGCAGTTTTCTAGCGGGAGCTCCCGGGGAGCTGTTTTTT. Amino acids: CASSFLAGAPGELFF.

The chain recombines TRBV30 with TRBJ2-7; 7 bases are shared with TRBD2. The CDR3 length is 13 residues. From germline, CDR1 is GTSNPN and CDR2 SVGIG (reference sequence). After removal of 4 bases from V and 4 bases from J, the junction contained 7 bases not matched to a gene. DNA for the CDR3: TGTGCCTGGACCGCGGGAGTGAAGTACGAGCAGTACTTC. It yields the protein CAWTAGVKYEQYF.

This clonotype was picked up a small number of times. The chain combines TRBV3-1 with TRBJ1-6, with D possibly TRBD1 on 5 matching bases. V dropped 1 base and J dropped 14 bases, with 15 bases sitting between them. The germline V gene has CDR1 LGHDT and CDR2 YNNKEL (reference sequence). The CDR3 sequence is 14 residues long. The CDR3 sequence is CASSQVRDRDALHF. CDR3 coding DNA: TGTGCCAGCAGCCAAGTCCGGGATCGGGACGCCCTCCACTTT.

This clonotype appeared many times. The rearrangement links TRBV24-1 to TRBJ1-5; D gene ambiguous. Between the trimmed V and J ends, which lost 4 bases and 0 bases, there was a span of 9 bases. CDR3 size: 15 residues. The V gene's germline CDR1 is KGHDR and CDR2 SFDVKD. CDR3 sequence: CATSEGSNSNQPQHF. Here the CDR3 DNA reads TGTGCCACCAGTGAGGGGAGTAATAGCAATCAGCCCCAGCATTTT.

The chain uses TRBV7-2 and TRBJ2-5, with 10 bases identical to TRBD2. The junction had 8 bases not matched to a gene; V was cut back by 5 bases and J by 5 bases. The germline V gene has CDR1 SGHTA and CDR2 FQGNSA. The CDR3 sequence is 15 residues long. The CDR3 spells CASSPGSGRWETQYF. The CDR3 bases are TGTGCCAGCAGCCCTGGTAGCGGGAGGTGGGAGACCCAGTACTTC.

The chain uses TRBV11-2 and TRBJ2-5; 8 nucleotides match TRBD1. The V gene end was trimmed by 3 bases and the J gene end by 5 bases; junction bases not matched to a gene: 5. The CDR3 consists of 14 residues. Germline V lookup: CDR1 SGHAT, CDR2 FQNNGV. As DNA, the CDR3 is TGTGCCAGCAGCTTCCAGGGGGCAATTGAGACCCAGTACTTC. Translation: CASSFQGAIETQYF.

This clonotype was picked up many times. The chain employs TRBV11-2 and TRBJ2-1, with 12 bases aligning to TRBD2. The germline CDR1 and CDR2 sequences are SGHAT and FQNNGV. V trimming: 3 bases; J trimming: 6 bases; junction bases outside the gene matches: 9. The CDR3 totals 17 residues. The CDR3 spells CASSLPSGRARSNEQFF. In DNA, the CDR3 is TGTGCCAGCAGCTTGCCTAGCGGGAGGGCCAGGAGCAATGAGCAGTTCTTC.

This clonotype was recorded at least ten times. The V and J genes are TRBV19 and TRBJ1-1, with no clear D. Germline-derived CDR1 and CDR2 are LNHDA and SQIVND (reference sequence). This CDR3 is 13 amino acids long. Trimming pared 1 base from V and 3 bases from J, leaving 6 bases between. As DNA, the CDR3 is TGTGCCAGTAGTATAGCCAGAGACACTGAAGCTTTCTTT. Residues: CASSIARDTEAFF.

The rearrangement joins TRBV30 to TRBJ2-5; either TRBD1 or TRBD2 may fit D (5 bases each). Germline V lookup: CDR1 GTSNPN, CDR2 SVGIG (reference sequence). Trimming shortened V by 2 bases and J by 6 bases, and 13 bases separated the two germline ends. The CDR3 totals 13 residues. CDR3 protein: CAWSRGPGKTQYF. The CDR3 DNA follows: TGTGCCTGGAGTAGGGGCCCGGGAAAGACCCAGTACTTC. The full variable domain, in which reference TRBV30 and TRBJ2-5 provide the parts outside the CDR3, is SQTIHQWPATLVQPVGSPLSLECTVEGTSNPNLYWYRQAAGRGLQLLFYSVGIGQISSEVPQNLSASRPQDRQFILSSKKLLLSDSGFYLCAWSRGPGKTQYFGPGTRLLVL.

Concerning this clonotype: Just one base apart from a much larger clone, this may be a read error. J is TRBJ2-7 and V is TRBV28; 11 bases match TRBD1. The trim removed 6 bases at V and 5 bases at J, leaving 9 bases unmatched. Germline CDR1 MDHEN, CDR2 SYDVKM. This CDR3 is built from 15 residues. DNA of the CDR3: TGTGCCAGCAGCTCATCCGGGACAGGGGGTGACGAGCAGTACTTC. Amino acid sequence: CASSSSGTGGDEQYF.

This clonotype was seen only a few times. The rearrangement links TRBV29-1 to TRBJ2-5, with D maybe TRBD2 (6 bases). Trimming left V 7 bases short and J 1 base short, with 10 bases between. Germline V gene sequence: CDR1 SQVTM, CDR2 ANQGSEA. This CDR3 region has 12 residues. In DNA form, the CDR3 reads TGCAGCGGGAGGGTTCGCCAAGAGACCCAGTACTTC. Its translation is CSGRVRQETQYF.

This clonotype was detected ten times or more. The chain couples TRBV28 to TRBJ2-3, with TRBD2 matching 7 bases. CDR1 and CDR2 (germline): MDHEN, SYDVKM. The trim removed 1 base at V and 2 bases at J, leaving 9 bases unmatched. This CDR3 has 17 amino acids. The CDR3 loop reads CASSLSGRTGITDTQYF. DNA for the CDR3: TGTGCCAGCAGTTTATCCGGGAGGACGGGTATCACAGATACGCAGTATTTT. Complete variable domain (other parts from reference TRBV28 and TRBJ2-3): DVKVTQSSRYLVKRTGEKVFLECVQDMDHENMFWYRQDPGLGLRLIYFSYDVKMKEKGDIPEGYSVSREKKERFSLILESASTNQTSMYLCASSLSGRTGITDTQYFGPGTRLTVL.

This clonotype was seen only a few times. The chain combines TRBV19 with TRBJ2-1; D gene ambiguous. From germline, CDR1 is LNHDA and CDR2 SQIVND (reference sequence). Between the trimmed V and J ends, which lost 2 bases and 4 bases, there was a span of 12 bases. The CDR3 is 15 residues long. In DNA, the CDR3 is TGTGCCAGTAGTATAAGCAGCACCATTTACAATGAGCAGTTCTTC. It is translated as CASSISSTIYNEQFF.

In its sample, this clonotype was seen many times. V and J are TRBV28 and TRBJ1-4, with 9 nucleotides matching TRBD1. Germline V lookup: CDR1 MDHEN, CDR2 SYDVKM. The CDR3 is made up of 13 amino acids. J gave up 7 bases and V 10 bases, and 7 bases lay outside the gene matches. The CDR3, as DNA: TGTGCCATCGCGACAGGGGGGCGTGAAAAACTGTTTTTT. Translated: CAIATGGREKLFF.

The DNA for the CDR3 is TGTGCCAGCAGCGTAAGAACGGGCGGGGAGCTGTTTTTT. Translated, it gives CASSVRTGGELFF. V is TRBV9 and J is TRBJ2-2; no firm D call. The V end was cut by 1 base, the J end by 7 bases, with 8 bases between. CDR3 length: 13 amino acids. The germline V gene has CDR1 SGDLS and CDR2 YYNGEE.

This clonotype has more than one count but fewer than ten. The chain employs TRBV5-1 and TRBJ2-3; D perhaps matches TRBD1 (5 bases). The CDR3 contains 14 residues. Trimming stripped 3 bases from V and 1 base from J, with 9 bases between. The germline V gene has CDR1 SGHRS and CDR2 YFSETQ. The CDR3 DNA follows: TGCGCCAGCAGCTCCGACAGACGCACAGATACGCAGTATTTT. Protein: CASSSDRRTDTQYF.

The V gene is TRBV5-1, the J gene TRBJ2-7; D is unresolved. Germline CDR1 and CDR2: SGHRS and YFSETQ. Trimming shortened V by 1 base and J by 8 bases, and 13 bases separated the two germline ends. The CDR3 is 13 residues long. The CDR3 bases are TGCGCCAGCAGCTTGTCATCTGTCGGCAAGCAGTACTTC. The encoded protein is CASSLSSVGKQYF.

This clonotype was seen ten or more times. V is TRBV2 and J is TRBJ1-1; perhaps TRBD1 as D (5 bases). Germline CDR1 and CDR2: SNHLY and FYNNEI. Between the trimmed V and J ends, which lost 4 bases and 3 bases, there was a span of 15 bases. CDR3 length: 15 amino acids. CDR3 DNA sequence: TGTGCCAGCAGTGTAGGCAGGGCAAGTTACACTGAAGCTTTCTTT. It specifies CASSVGRASYTEAFF.

This clonotype occurred many times. This sequence joins TRBV11-2 and TRBJ2-3; no firm D call. V dropped 6 bases and J dropped 3 bases, with 7 bases sitting between them. The CDR3 has 12 amino acids. The germline V gene has CDR1 SGHAT and CDR2 FQNNGV. CDR3 region: CASSTRTDTQYF. For the CDR3, the DNA is TGTGCCAGCAGTACACGGACAGATACGCAGTATTTT.

At least ten counts were recorded for this clonotype. The chain couples TRBV7-9 to TRBJ2-3; D is undetermined. Germline lookup yields CDR1 SEHNR and CDR2 FQNEAQ (reference sequence). The ends were cut back, 3 bases at V and 3 bases at J, with 7 bases in the middle. The CDR3 spans 13 residues. DNA for the CDR3: TGTGCCAGCAGCTTCTGGGGTACAGATACGCAGTATTTT. Translated, it gives CASSFWGTDTQYF. Drawing the rest from reference TRBV7-9 and TRBJ2-3, the complete variable domain is DTGVSQNPRHKITKRGQNVTFRCDPISEHNRLYWYRQTLGQGPEFLTYFQNEAQLEKSRLLSDRFSAERPKGSFSTLEIQRTEQGDSAMYLCASSFWGTDTQYFGPGTRLTVL.

Notes on this clonotype: Possible read error: a much larger clone is one base away. CDR3 in amino acids: CASSPRGGLASADTQYF. The CDR3 bases are TGTGCCAGCAGCCCCCGCGGGGGACTAGCGAGCGCAGATACGCAGTATTTT. The V gene is TRBV9, the J gene TRBJ2-3; TRBD2 matches 10 bases. The germline V gene encodes CDR1 SGDLS and CDR2 YYNGEE. The trim removed 4 bases at V and 4 bases at J, leaving 12 bases unmatched. CDR3 length: 17 residues.

This clonotype was counted ten times or more. The rearrangement joins TRBV20-1 to TRBJ2-5; 10 nucleotides align to TRBD2. The V and J ends lost 3 bases and 1 base, in that order; junction bases with no gene match: 8. The length of the CDR3 is 16 residues. Germline assignment: CDR1 DFQATT and CDR2 SNEGSKA (reference sequence). CDR3 nucleotides: TGCAGTGCTAGGGGAAGTAGCGGGAGGTCCCAAGAGACCCAGTACTTC. Amino acids: CSARGSSGRSQETQYF.

The V and J genes are TRBV7-9 and TRBJ1-5; no reliable D call. Germline V gives CDR1 SEHNR, CDR2 FQNEAQ (reference sequence). The CDR3 sequence is 14 residues long. Trimming pared 5 bases from V and 0 bases from J, leaving 8 bases between. CDR3 DNA sequence: TGTGCCAGCAGCCAAGACATTAGCAATCAGCCCCAGCATTTT. This translates into CASSQDISNQPQHF.

V usage is TRBV20-1 and J usage is TRBJ2-1, with 12 nucleotides matching TRBD2. The germline V gene encodes CDR1 DFQATT and CDR2 SNEGSKA (reference sequence). CDR3 length equals 15 residues. With 5 bases clipped from V and 4 bases from J, the junction kept 6 bases outside the gene matches. The CDR3 spells CSARLTSGGYNEQFF. As DNA, the CDR3 is TGCAGTGCTCGACTGACTAGCGGGGGATACAATGAGCAGTTCTTC.

In this sample, this clonotype turned up many times. The chain links TRBV12-3 or TRBV12-4 to TRBJ2-5, with no clear D. Trimming removed 2 bases from V and 3 bases from J, with 10 bases in between. This CDR3 contains 14 residues. CDR3 loop: CASSLSPLKETQYF. The CDR3 nucleotides read TGTGCCAGCAGTTTATCGCCCCTCAAAGAGACCCAGTACTTC.

V is TRBV20-1 and J is TRBJ2-7, with 11 bases identical to TRBD2. V dropped 7 bases and J dropped 0; count of bases not matched to a gene: 2. CDR3 length equals 13 residues. Looked up from germline, CDR1 is DFQATT and CDR2 is SNEGSKA (reference sequence). The CDR3 here is CSGGLAGSYEQYF. CDR3 coding DNA: TGCAGTGGAGGACTAGCGGGCTCCTACGAGCAGTACTTC.

The chain carries TRBV6-5 and TRBJ2-1; the match to TRBD2 covers 8 bases. V shed 0 bases, J shed 10 bases, and the junction held 2 bases outside the gene matches. The germline V gene has CDR1 MNHEY and CDR2 SVGAGI. CDR3 length equals 13 residues. The CDR3 coding sequence is TGTGCCAGCAGTTACTCGAGCGGGGGCGAGCAGTTCTTC. It yields the protein CASSYSSGGEQFF.